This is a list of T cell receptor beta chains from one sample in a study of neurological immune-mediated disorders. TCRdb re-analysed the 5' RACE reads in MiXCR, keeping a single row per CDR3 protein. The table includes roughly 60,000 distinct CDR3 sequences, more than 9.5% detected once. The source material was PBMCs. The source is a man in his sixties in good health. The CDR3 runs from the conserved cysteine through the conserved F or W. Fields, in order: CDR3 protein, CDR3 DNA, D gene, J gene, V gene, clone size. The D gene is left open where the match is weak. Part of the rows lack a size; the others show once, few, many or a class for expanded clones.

cdr3_aa: CASRNSGNTIYF
cdr3_nt: TGTGCCAGCAGGAACTCTGGAAACACCATATATTTT
d_call: -
j_call: TRBJ1-3
v_call: TRBV6-5
clone_size: many

cdr3_aa: CASSSQVSYEQYF
cdr3_nt: TGTGCCAGCAGTTCCCAGGTCTCCTACGAGCAGTACTTC
d_call: -
j_call: TRBJ2-7
v_call: TRBV12-3/TRBV12-4
clone_size: many

cdr3_aa: CSGRFQETQYF
cdr3_nt: TGCAGTGGTCGGTTCCAAGAGACCCAGTACTTC
d_call: -
j_call: TRBJ2-5
v_call: TRBV20-1
clone_size: many

cdr3_aa: CASRKISGPSGHEQFF
cdr3_nt: TGTGCCAGCAGGAAGATTAGCGGTCCTTCCGGCCATGAGCAGTTCTTC
d_call: -
j_call: TRBJ2-1
v_call: TRBV27
clone_size: -

cdr3_aa: CSAPHGVAATDTQYF
cdr3_nt: TGCAGTGCCCCCCATGGGGTAGCGGCCACAGATACGCAGTATTTT
d_call: -
j_call: TRBJ2-3
v_call: TRBV20-1
clone_size: many

cdr3_aa: CASSLVGRETQYF
cdr3_nt: TGTGCCAGCAGCTTAGTTGGCAGGGAGACCCAGTACTTC
d_call: -
j_call: TRBJ2-5
v_call: TRBV7-2
clone_size: many

cdr3_aa: CARTPNEGVSSNQPQHF
cdr3_nt: TGCGCCAGGACTCCCAACGAAGGAGTATCTAGCAATCAGCCCCAGCATTTT
d_call: -
j_call: TRBJ1-5
v_call: TRBV5-1
clone_size: many

cdr3_aa: CASTKSSGEGYTF
cdr3_nt: TGTGCCAGCACTAAAAGCTCCGGGGAAGGCTACACCTTC
d_call: -
j_call: TRBJ1-2
v_call: TRBV6-5
clone_size: many

cdr3_aa: CSAPGTGGADYGYTF
cdr3_nt: TGCAGTGCCCCCGGGACAGGGGGCGCTGACTATGGCTACACCTTC
d_call: TRBD1
j_call: TRBJ1-2
v_call: TRBV20-1
clone_size: many

cdr3_aa: CASSFKGRYEQYF
cdr3_nt: TGTGCCAGCAGCTTTAAGGGCCGATACGAGCAGTACTTC
d_call: -
j_call: TRBJ2-7
v_call: TRBV7-2
clone_size: many

cdr3_aa: CASSSQTNNSPLHF
cdr3_nt: TGTGCCAGCAGCTCGCAGACAAATAATTCACCCCTCCACTTT
d_call: -
j_call: TRBJ1-6
v_call: TRBV11-2
clone_size: -

cdr3_aa: CSSSIRTSAPDTQYF
cdr3_nt: TGCAGTTCTAGTATCAGGACGTCTGCACCAGATACGCAGTATTTT
d_call: -
j_call: TRBJ2-3
v_call: TRBV20-1
clone_size: many

cdr3_aa: CASSQRQANGELFF
cdr3_nt: TGTGCCAGCAGCCAGAGGCAGGCAAACGGGGAGCTGTTTTTT
d_call: -
j_call: TRBJ2-2
v_call: TRBV7-6
clone_size: many

cdr3_aa: CSARRLGDTQYF
cdr3_nt: TGCAGTGCCCGGCGACTGGGAGATACGCAGTATTTT
d_call: -
j_call: TRBJ2-3
v_call: TRBV20-1
clone_size: many

cdr3_aa: CSAREGNTNEKLFF
cdr3_nt: TGCAGTGCTAGAGAGGGGAACACTAATGAAAAACTGTTTTTT
d_call: -
j_call: TRBJ1-4
v_call: TRBV20-1
clone_size: many

cdr3_aa: CSAPGQPFSYGYTF
cdr3_nt: TGCAGTGCTCCGGGACAGCCTTTCTCCTATGGCTACACCTTC
d_call: TRBD1
j_call: TRBJ1-2
v_call: TRBV20-1
clone_size: many